This is a list of T cell receptor beta chains from one sample in a study of T cell repertoires in cytomegalovirus infection. TCRdb analysed the reads with MiXCR anew, one entry per CDR3 protein. The data show fewer than 550,000 distinct CDR3 sequences, 31% seen once. Source material: PBMCs. These receptors were taken from a human donor in good health (CMV status not recorded). Some clones in this sample may be carry-over from other donors' samples. Each CDR3 is given with its conserved first and last residue. Fields, in order: V gene, J gene, CDR3 length, CDR3 protein.

v_call: TRBV4-1; j_call: TRBJ1-4; cdr3_length: 16; cdr3_aa: CASSQDLARDYEKLFF
v_call: TRBV11-3; j_call: TRBJ1-1; cdr3_length: 15; cdr3_aa: CASSILTGHHTEAFF
v_call: TRBV6-2/TRBV6-3; j_call: TRBJ2-1; cdr3_length: 17; cdr3_aa: CASSYSAEDTLNNEQFF
v_call: TRBV2; j_call: TRBJ2-7; cdr3_length: 11; cdr3_aa: CASSEARGPDF
v_call: TRBV2; j_call: TRBJ2-1; cdr3_length: 14; cdr3_aa: CASSDRGGIDEQFF
v_call: TRBV27; j_call: TRBJ2-7; cdr3_length: 15; cdr3_aa: CACKSGQGHSYEQYF
v_call: TRBV2; j_call: TRBJ2-1; cdr3_length: 15; cdr3_aa: CASSKGVDSYNEQFF
v_call: TRBV7-2; j_call: TRBJ2-1; cdr3_length: 17; cdr3_aa: CASSLVPLAASYNEQFF
v_call: TRBV28; j_call: TRBJ2-7; cdr3_length: 15; cdr3_aa: CASTPGQGDPYEQYF
v_call: TRBV7-8; j_call: TRBJ2-1; cdr3_length: 13; cdr3_aa: CASSLVEWGEQFF
v_call: TRBV11-2; j_call: TRBJ2-3; cdr3_length: 15; cdr3_aa: CASSSQGGTVNTQYF
v_call: TRBV20-1; j_call: TRBJ2-1; cdr3_length: 14; cdr3_aa: CSASWPGAHNEQFF
v_call: TRBV7-6; j_call: TRBJ2-1; cdr3_length: 13; cdr3_aa: CASSYGTSNEQFF
v_call: TRBV11-2; j_call: TRBJ1-6; cdr3_length: 17; cdr3_aa: CASSLVGTGGHNSPLHF
v_call: TRBV7-9; j_call: TRBJ1-2; cdr3_length: 13; cdr3_aa: CASSLDRFYGYTF
v_call: TRBV6-4; j_call: TRBJ2-3; cdr3_length: 14; cdr3_aa: CASSSGGWPDTQYF
v_call: TRBV24-1; j_call: TRBJ2-1; cdr3_length: 16; cdr3_aa: CATSEGPGLVYNEQFF
v_call: TRBV29-1; j_call: TRBJ2-1; cdr3_length: 16; cdr3_aa: CSVEDPYRGSYNEQFF
v_call: TRBV6-5; j_call: TRBJ1-2; cdr3_length: 13; cdr3_aa: CASSLFHGGGYTF
v_call: TRBV2; j_call: TRBJ1-2; cdr3_length: 16; cdr3_aa: CASNAGGAKANYGYTF
v_call: TRBV20-1; j_call: TRBJ1-3; cdr3_length: 16; cdr3_aa: CSASGRGASSGNTIYF
v_call: TRBV5-6; j_call: TRBJ1-1; cdr3_length: 15; cdr3_aa: CASSLEGWGLAEAFF
v_call: TRBV6-1; j_call: TRBJ1-2; cdr3_length: 15; cdr3_aa: CASTEGPAGGYGYTF
v_call: TRBV7-2; j_call: TRBJ2-7; cdr3_length: 13; cdr3_aa: CASSKDRVVEQYF
v_call: TRBV5-6; j_call: TRBJ2-7; cdr3_length: 13; cdr3_aa: CASSLERAYEQYF
v_call: TRBV19; j_call: TRBJ1-2; cdr3_length: 13; cdr3_aa: CASSNTGLGGYTF
v_call: TRBV7-8; j_call: TRBJ2-3; cdr3_length: 14; cdr3_aa: CASSLMALTDTQYF